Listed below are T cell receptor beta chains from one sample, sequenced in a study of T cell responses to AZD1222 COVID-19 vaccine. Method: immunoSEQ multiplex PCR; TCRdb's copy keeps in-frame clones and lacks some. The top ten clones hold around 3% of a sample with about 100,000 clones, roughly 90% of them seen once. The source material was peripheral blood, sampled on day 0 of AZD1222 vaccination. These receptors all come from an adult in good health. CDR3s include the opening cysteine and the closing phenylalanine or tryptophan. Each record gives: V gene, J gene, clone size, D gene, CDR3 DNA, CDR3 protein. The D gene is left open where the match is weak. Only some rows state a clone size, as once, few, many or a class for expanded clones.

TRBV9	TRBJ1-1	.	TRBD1	TGTGCCAGCAGCGTAGCAGATCTGGGTTTGAGATACACAGACAGGGGGTACACTGAAGCTTTCTTT	CASSVADLGLRYTDRGYTEAFF
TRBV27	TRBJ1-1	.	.	TGTGCCAGCAGTTTAGGAGGGGGCACTGAAGCTTTCTTT	CASSLGGGTEAFF
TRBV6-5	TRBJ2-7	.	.	TGTGCCAGCAGTTACGAAGTTCAGGGACACGAGCAGTACTTC	CASSYEVQGHEQYF
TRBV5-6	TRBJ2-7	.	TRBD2	TGTGCCAGCACCTGGGGGACTAGCGGGAGGGGTAAGAACGAGCAGTACTTC	CASTWGTSGRGKNEQYF
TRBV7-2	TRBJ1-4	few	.	TGTGCCAGCAGCTTAGTGGCAGGGTTGTATGAAAAACTGTTTTTT	CASSLVAGLYEKLFF
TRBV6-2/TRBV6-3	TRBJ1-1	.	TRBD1	TGTGCCAGCAGTTTGGGAATATACAGGGGCACTGAAGCTTTCTTT	CASSLGIYRGTEAFF
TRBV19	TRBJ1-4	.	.	TGTGCCAGTCGTTCATCAGATGGTGAAAAACTGTTTTTT	CASRSSDGEKLFF
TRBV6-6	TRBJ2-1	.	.	TGTGCCAGCAGTTACTCGACAGGCTACAATGAGCAGTTCTTC	CASSYSTGYNEQFF
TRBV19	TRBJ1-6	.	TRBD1	TGTGCCAGTAGTATCGGGACAGGAAATTCACCCCTCCACTTT	CASSIGTGNSPLHF
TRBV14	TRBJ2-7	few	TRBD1	TGTGCCAGCAGCCACGAGGGGGCTGGCTACGAGCAGTACTTC	CASSHEGAGYEQYF
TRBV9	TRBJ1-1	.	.	TGTGCCAGCAGCGCTCAGGGACACAAGAACACTGAAGCTTTCTTT	CASSAQGHKNTEAFF
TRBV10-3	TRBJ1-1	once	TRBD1	TGTGCCATCAGATACAGGGGCTTGGACACTGAAGCTTTCTTT	CAIRYRGLDTEAFF
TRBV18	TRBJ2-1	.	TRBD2	TGTGCCAGCTCACCAGCCGGGACTAGCGTGAATGAGCAGTTCTTC	CASSPAGTSVNEQFF
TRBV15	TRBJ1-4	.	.	TGTGCCACCAGCAGAGTGGGGGAGGGAGGGCGAAAACTGTTTTTT	CATSRVGEGGRKLFF
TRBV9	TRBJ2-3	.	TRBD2	TGTGCCAGCAGCGACACAGAAATAGCGGGAGGCCCTGTGACAGATACGCAGTATTTT	CASSDTEIAGGPVTDTQYF
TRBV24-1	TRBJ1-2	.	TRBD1	TGTGCCACCAGACCAGGGACAGATGCGAATGGCTACACCTTC	CATRPGTDANGYTF
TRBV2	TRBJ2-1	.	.	TGTGCCAGCAATCCCGACTATCGAGACTACAATGAGCAGTTCTTC	CASNPDYRDYNEQFF
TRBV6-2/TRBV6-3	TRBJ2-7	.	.	TGTGCCAGCAGTTACTCCATGGCCATAATAACCTACGAGCAGTACTTC	CASSYSMAIITYEQYF
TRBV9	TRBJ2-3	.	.	TGTGCCAGCAGCGTAAAGGGCAGGGGCGGGACAGATACGCAGTATTTT	CASSVKGRGGTDTQYF
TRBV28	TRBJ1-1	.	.	TGTGCCGTCGGTGGGGGAGGTAGAGGCACTGAAGCTTTCTTT	CAVGGGGRGTEAFF
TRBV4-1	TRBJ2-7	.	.	TGCGCCAGCAGCCAAGATAGTGGACAGTTATTCTACGAGCAGTACTTC	CASSQDSGQLFYEQYF
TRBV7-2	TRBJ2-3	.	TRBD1	TGTGCCAGCGCATTGACAGGGGACGGAGATACGCAGTATTTT	CASALTGDGDTQYF
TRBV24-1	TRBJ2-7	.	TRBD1	TGTGCCACCAGTCCCGGTGGGACAGGGGGCTACGAGCAGTACTTC	CATSPGGTGGYEQYF
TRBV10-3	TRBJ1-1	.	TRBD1	TGTGCCATCAGTCGGGACAGTGTGAACACTGAAGCTTTCTTT	CAISRDSVNTEAFF
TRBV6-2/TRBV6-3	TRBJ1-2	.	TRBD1	TGTGCCAGCAGTACACCGGGACAGAGTAACTATGGCTACACCTTC	CASSTPGQSNYGYTF
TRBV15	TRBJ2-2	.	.	TGTGCCACCACCCTAGGGGAAAAGGACACCGGGGAGCTGTTTTTT	CATTLGEKDTGELFF
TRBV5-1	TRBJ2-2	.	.	TGCGCCAGCAGCTTGTCTGTGACAGGGAGGGCCGGGGAGCTGTTTTTT	CASSLSVTGRAGELFF
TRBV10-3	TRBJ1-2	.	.	TGTGCCATCAGTGAATTCCAGGGCAGCGGCTACACCTTC	CAISEFQGSGYTF
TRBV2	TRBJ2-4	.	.	TGTGCCAGCAGTGATTCGCGTGGAAACATTCAGTACTTC	CASSDSRGNIQYF
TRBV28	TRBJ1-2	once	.	TGTGCCACCGGATCCATCTGGGGGGCGCGTGGTGGCTACACCTTC	CATGSIWGARGGYTF
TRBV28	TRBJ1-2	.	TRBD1	TGTGCCAGCAGTACCACCGCCTGGACAGGGAGAAAAAACTATGGCTACACCTTC	CASSTTAWTGRKNYGYTF
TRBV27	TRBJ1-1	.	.	TGTGCCAGCAGTTTATCCAGGGTTGCTGAAGCTTTCTTT	CASSLSRVAEAFF
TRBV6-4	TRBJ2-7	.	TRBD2	TGTGCCAACAGTGCGGGGACTAGCGGACAGAGCTCCTACGAGCAGTACTTC	CANSAGTSGQSSYEQYF
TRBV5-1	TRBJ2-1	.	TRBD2	TGCGCCAGCAGCTCCCGTCTGGCGGGAGGGCCTGGCAATGAGCAGTTCTTC	CASSSRLAGGPGNEQFF
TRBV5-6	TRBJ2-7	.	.	TGTGCCAGCAGCTTGGAACAGGCCATCTCCTACGAGCAGTACTTC	CASSLEQAISYEQYF
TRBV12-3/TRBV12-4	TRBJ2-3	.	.	TGTGCCAGTCACCGGGGCACAGATACGCAGTATTTT	CASHRGTDTQYF
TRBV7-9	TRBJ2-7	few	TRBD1	TGTGCCAGCAGCTTACTGGGACAGGGGGCATCTATCAACGAGCAGTACTTC	CASSLLGQGASINEQYF
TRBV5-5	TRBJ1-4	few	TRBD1	TGTGCCAGCAGCGTACAGGGGGCAACTAATGAAAAACTGTTTTTT	CASSVQGATNEKLFF
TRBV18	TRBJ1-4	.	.	TGTGCCAGCTCACAAGGACAGCAAAATGAAAAACTGTTTTTT	CASSQGQQNEKLFF
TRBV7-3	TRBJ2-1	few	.	TGTGCCAGCAGCTTAGGGGGCGCCACAAGTAATGAGCAGTTCTTC	CASSLGGATSNEQFF
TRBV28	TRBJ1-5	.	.	TGTGCCAGCAGTTTACTAATCAGGGCCCCCAATCAGCCCCAGCATTTT	CASSLLIRAPNQPQHF
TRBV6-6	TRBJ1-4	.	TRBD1	TGTGCCAGCAGTCGGGACAGGGGAAGGGCAACTAATGAAAAACTGTTTTTT	CASSRDRGRATNEKLFF
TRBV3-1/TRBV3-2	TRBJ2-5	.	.	TGTGCCAGCAGCCAAGATGCCGGCAGGGCTGGAGAGACCCAGTACTTC	CASSQDAGRAGETQYF
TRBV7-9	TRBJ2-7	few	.	TGTGCCAGCAGCTCGCAACGACAAGAGGGGTACGAGCAGTACTTC	CASSSQRQEGYEQYF
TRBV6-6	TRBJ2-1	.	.	TGTGCCAGCAGTTATACAGGGGGGGACTACAATGAGCAGTTCTTC	CASSYTGGDYNEQFF
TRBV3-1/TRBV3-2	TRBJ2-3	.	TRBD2	TGTGCCAGCAGCCAAGTTTTCAGCGGGGGGGGCACAGATACGCAGTATTTT	CASSQVFSGGGTDTQYF
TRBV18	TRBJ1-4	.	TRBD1	TGTGCCAGCTCACCACCGCCAGGGGGATATGAAAAACTGTTTTTT	CASSPPPGGYEKLFF
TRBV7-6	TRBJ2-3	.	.	TGTGCCAGCAGCTTAAAAGGAAGGGGCACAGATACGCAGTATTTT	CASSLKGRGTDTQYF